These 3 T cell receptor beta chains came from one sample sequenced in a study of post-analysis software for immune sequencing data. Notes on the study in general: Patients had higher frequencies than controls of about 5 TRBV segments, including TRBV5-6, TRBV5-1 and TRBV20-1.

Unique molecular identifiers had been added to the TCR beta cDNA libraries. From the PCR reads, TCRdb called clonotypes with MiXCR, one entry per CDR3 protein. This table holds roughly 540,000 distinct CDR3 sequences, roughly 34% found once. These receptors' antigens are unknown. The material sequenced was blood. These TCRs come from a girl aged 2-17 years with multiple sclerosis.

V usage is TRBV12-3 or TRBV12-4 and J usage is TRBJ2-1; possibly TRBD2 for D (5 bases). V was trimmed by 5 bases and J by 5 bases, leaving 19 bases between them. This CDR3 is 16 amino acids long. CDR3 bases: TGTGCCAGCAGTCCCACGTGGCGGGTCACCCACAATGAGCAGTTCTTC. As protein: CASSPTWRVTHNEQFF.

The sample holds many counts of this clonotype. The V call is TRBV6-4, the J call TRBJ2-1; 12 bases fit TRBD2. Germline V CDR1 and CDR2: MRHNA, SNTAGT. This CDR3 region has 15 residues. J gave up 4 bases and V 4 bases, and 2 bases lay outside the gene matches. The CDR3 DNA follows: TGTGCCAGCAGTGTAACTAGCGGGGGGTACAATGAGCAGTTCTTC. Translated: CASSVTSGGYNEQFF.

This clonotype has only a few counts. The chain uses TRBV7-8 and TRBJ2-1; D is undetermined. Germline V gene data show CDR1 as SGHVS and CDR2 as FQNEAQ. CDR3 length equals 14 residues. Trimming took 6 bases from V and 2 from J, leaving 11 bases between them. DNA of the CDR3: TGTGCCAGCAGTCGAGATAGCACCTACAATGAGCAGTTCTTC. This gives the protein CASSRDSTYNEQFF.